Listed below are T cell receptor beta chains from one sample, sequenced in a study of T cell repertoires in cytomegalovirus infection. One entry per CDR3 protein, called by TCRdb with MiXCR from the reads. Among about 260,000 distinct CDR3 sequences, roughly 13% were seen once, and the ten largest hold around 8.7%. Sequencing input: PBMCs. These receptor sequences come from a human donor in good health (CMV status not recorded). Some clones in this sample may be carry-over from other donors' samples. Each CDR3 is given with its conserved first and last residue. The D gene is left open where the match is weak. Not every row has a clone size; where given, it reads once, few, many or a size class.

V gene	clone size	D gene	J gene	CDR3 protein	CDR3 DNA
TRBV28	many	-	TRBJ2-7	CASSSSTGDLWEQYF	TGTGCCAGCAGTTCTTCAACGGGGGACCTCTGGGAGCAGTACTTC
TRBV9	few	TRBD1	TRBJ2-1	CASSGGTDLTSAKQFF	TGTGCCAGCAGCGGGGGGACAGACCTTACTTCAGCCAAGCAGTTCTTC
TRBV4-1	many	-	TRBJ1-1	CASSQANRDLAIMPAFF	TGCGCCAGCAGCCAGGCTAATAGGGACCTCGCGATTATGCCAGCTTTCTTT
TRBV19	many	-	TRBJ2-1	CASSSGGGPYNEQFF	TGTGCCAGTAGTAGTGGCGGGGGCCCCTACAATGAGCAGTTCTTC
TRBV4-3	-	TRBD1	TRBJ1-5	CASSDLGQGRNQPQHF	TGCGCCAGCAGCGATCTCGGACAGGGGCGCAATCAGCCCCAGCATTTT
TRBV7-3	many	TRBD2	TRBJ2-3	CASSTIAGGTDTQYF	TGTGCCAGCAGCACCATAGCGGGGGGCACAGATACGCAGTATTTT
TRBV6-5	few	-	TRBJ2-7	CASSRQGGTYEQYF	TGTGCCAGCAGTCGACAGGGAGGAACCTACGAGCAGTACTTC
TRBV6-5	many	-	TRBJ1-2	CASSYAGYYGYTF	TGTGCCAGCAGTTACGCGGGCTACTATGGCTACACCTTC
TRBV5-1	-	TRBD2	TRBJ2-3	CASSSTSGGTSGDTQYF	TGCGCCAGCAGCTCTACTAGCGGGGGGACGTCCGGAGATACGCAGTATTTT
TRBV7-2	many	TRBD1	TRBJ2-7	CASTRGLTGGSEQYF	TGTGCCAGCACCCGTGGCTTGACAGGGGGCAGTGAGCAGTACTTC
TRBV9	-	-	TRBJ1-1	CASSGGQTGTEAFF	TGTGCCAGCAGCGGTGGACAGACGGGCACTGAAGCTTTCTTT
TRBV20-1	many	-	TRBJ2-1	CSARPGRGRSEQFF	TGCAGTGCTAGACCAGGGCGGGGAAGGTCTGAGCAGTTCTTC
TRBV20-1	many	-	TRBJ2-7	CSASPRETYEQYF	TGCAGTGCTAGTCCCAGGGAGACCTACGAGCAGTACTTC
TRBV2	-	-	TRBJ1-2	CASSEQGNGYTF	TGTGCCAGCAGTGAACAGGGGAATGGCTACACCTTC
TRBV7-2	many	TRBD2	TRBJ2-1	CASSSWGGFNEQFF	TGTGCCAGCAGCTCCTGGGGGGGGTTCAATGAGCAGTTCTTC
TRBV7-3	-	TRBD2	TRBJ2-3	CASSQGTSGGKTDTQYF	TGTGCCAGCAGCCAGGGGACTAGCGGGGGGAAGACAGATACGCAGTATTTT